The next 14 T cell receptor beta chains were all read from a single sample in a study of blood T cell repertoires in COVID-19. Repertoires were generated with immunoSEQ multiplex PCR, while TCRdb's copy carries only in-frame clones and drops some. The data contain under 200,000 clones, roughly 80% of them singletons. Sequences were obtained from peripheral blood. These receptors all stem from a man in his sixties with acute or convalescent COVID-19.

V gene TRBV5-1 combines with J gene TRBJ2-6; the match to TRBD1 covers 8 bases. Per germline, CDR1 SGHRS and CDR2 YFSETQ. V trimming: 1 base; J trimming: 0 bases; junction bases outside the gene matches: 3. This CDR3 contains 17 residues. The CDR3 loop reads CASSLSGGYSGANVLTF. The CDR3 DNA sequence: TGCGCCAGCAGCTTGTCAGGGGGCTACTCTGGGGCCAACGTCCTGACTTTC. Filled out from reference TRBV5-1 and TRBJ2-6, the complete variable domain reads KAGVTQTPRYLIKTRGQQVTLSCSPISGHRSVSWYQQTPGQGLQFLFEYFSETQRNKGNFPGRFSGRQFSNSRSEMNVSTLELGDSALYLCASSLSGGYSGANVLTFGAGSRLTVL.

The chain couples TRBV11-2 to TRBJ2-7, with D perhaps matching TRBD1 (6 bases). The CDR3 totals 14 residues. Germline V CDR1 and CDR2: SGHAT, FQNNGV. With 4 bases removed from V and 2 bases from J, the gap between germline ends came to 12 bases. CDR3 sequence: CASSSQGSPYEQYF. In nucleotides, the CDR3 is TGTGCCAGCAGCTCACAGGGTTCCCCCTACGAGCAGTACTTC.

This chain joins TRBV5-3 and TRBJ1-1; TRBD1 matches at 9 bases. TRBV5-3 is an ORF for which the function is uncertain. CDR3 length: 16 amino acids. V lost 4 bases to trimming and J lost 5 bases; unmatched junction nucleotides: 12. CDR3 bases: TGTGCCAGAAGCCACATTGACGGGACAGGGTATACTGAAGCTTTCTTT. Amino acids: CARSHIDGTGYTEAFF.

The rearrangement uses TRBV21-1 and TRBJ1-5. TRBV21-1 is listed as a pseudogene. There are 15 residues in the CDR3. CDR3 amino acids: CASSKGGVGNQPQHF. The CDR3 DNA is TGTGCCAGCAGCAAAGGAGGTGTTGGCAATCAGCCCCAGCATTTT.

This clone was counted a few times. J is TRBJ1-1 and V is TRBV7-2; 9 positions agree with TRBD1. CDR1 is SGHTA, CDR2 FQGNSA, per germline. V lost 6 bases, J lost 6 bases, and 8 bases stayed unmatched. This CDR3 comprises 14 residues. CDR3 sequence reads: CASRGGQGPSEAFF. The CDR3 DNA follows: TGTGCCAGCAGAGGAGGACAGGGGCCATCTGAAGCTTTCTTT.

This clone came up a few times. V is TRBV19 and J is TRBJ2-1; D perhaps matches TRBD1 (5 bases). Trimming removed 5 bases from V and 3 bases from J, with 11 bases in between. This CDR3 is 14 amino acids long. Germline V gene sequence: CDR1 LNHDA, CDR2 SQIVND (reference sequence). The DNA of the CDR3 is TGTGCCAGTAGTTCGGACGACAGCTACAATGAGCAGTTCTTC. Translated, it gives CASSSDDSYNEQFF.

The CDR3 loop is CAWSVQGGTDYGYTF. DNA for the CDR3: TGTGCCTGGAGTGTACAAGGGGGTACAGACTATGGCTACACCTTC. The gene calls are TRBV30 and TRBJ1-2; possibly TRBD1 for D (6 bases). The V end was cut by 0 bases, the J end by 3 bases, with 14 bases between. Germline V CDR1 and CDR2: GTSNPN, SVGIG (reference sequence). This CDR3 contains 15 residues.

The CDR3 loop is CASSQGTSRPYNEQFF. CDR3 coding DNA: TGTGCCAGCAGCCAAGGGACTAGCCGGCCCTACAATGAGCAGTTCTTC. The chain links TRBV3-1 (or the pseudogene TRBV3-2) to TRBJ2-1; TRBD2 aligns across 8 bases. This CDR3 is 16 amino acids long. Trimming cost V 1 base and J 2 bases; bases outside gene matches: 4. CDR1 and CDR2 from the germline V gene are LGHDT and YNNKEL (reference sequence).

CDR3 in amino acids: CAIRDRATGELFF. The CDR3 DNA is TGTGCCATCAGGGACAGGGCGACCGGGGAGCTGTTTTTT. This chain joins TRBV10-3 and TRBJ2-2, with TRBD1 identical over 8 bases. J gave up 5 bases and V 6 bases, and 2 bases lay outside the gene matches. CDR3 length equals 13 residues. CDR1 and CDR2 (germline): ENHRY, SYGVKD.

This chain links TRBV2 with TRBJ2-3; D might be TRBD1 (5 bases). The V gene lost 4 bases and the J gene lost 2 bases, with 7 bases spanning the gap. CDR1 and CDR2 (germline): SNHLY, FYNNEI. The CDR3 is 13 amino acids. CDR3 loop: CASSGTYTDTQYF. CDR3 DNA: TGTGCCAGCAGTGGGACATACACAGATACGCAGTATTTT.

This clone was found once. The chain is built from TRBV6-2 or TRBV6-3 and TRBJ2-1; D is uncertain. Germline V CDR1 and CDR2: MNHEY, SVGEGT. The CDR3 length is 15 residues. V was shortened by 5 bases and J by 2 bases, with 13 bases between the two germline ends. This CDR3 is CASSRAPTAYNEQFF. In nucleotides, the CDR3 is TGTGCCAGCAGTCGAGCTCCTACCGCCTACAATGAGCAGTTCTTC.

J is TRBJ2-7 and V is TRBV11-2; 7 bases are a match to TRBD1. With V trimmed by 5 bases and J by 3 bases, 4 bases remained unmatched. CDR1 is SGHAT, CDR2 FQNNGV, per germline. There are 13 residues in the CDR3. The CDR3 spells CASSARQGYEQYF. As DNA, the CDR3 is TGTGCCAGCAGCGCACGACAGGGCTACGAGCAGTACTTC.

The DNA of the CDR3 is TGTGCTAGTGGTTTGGTACTAGACAGGGGCGAAAACTATGGCTACACCTTC. Translation gives CASGLVLDRGENYGYTF. The V call is TRBV12-5, the J call TRBJ1-2, with TRBD1 matching 8 bases. Per germline, CDR1 LGHNT and CDR2 FRNRAP. Losses at the gene ends were 0 bases for V and 2 bases for J; bases not matched to a gene: 8. The CDR3 contains 17 residues.

The V gene is TRBV29-1, the J gene TRBJ1-1; 8 nucleotides align to TRBD1. CDR1 SQVTM and CDR2 ANQGSEA come from the germline V gene. This CDR3 contains 15 residues. Trimming took 5 bases from V and 2 from J; bases not matched to a gene: 10. The chain's CDR3 is CSVRTGSSENTEAFF. In nucleotides, the CDR3 is TGCAGCGTTAGGACAGGGTCCTCTGAAAACACTGAAGCTTTCTTT.